This TCR beta chain was profiled in a study of fetal regulatory T cell absence and autoimmunity. CDR1 is LNHDA and CDR2 is SQIVND in the germline V gene (reference sequence). The CDR3 is 14 amino acids. The V segment lost 6 bases and the J segment 2 bases; nucleotides outside the gene matches: 4. The protocol was immunoSEQ multiplex PCR, while the TCRdb copy is restricted to in-frame clones and leaves out a portion. The sample contains approximately 94,000 clones, 72% of which appear only once. The sequence was collected from a male donor with IPEX syndrome. J is TRBJ1-1 and V is TRBV19; 9 nucleotides line up with TRBD1. The specimen was pancreas tissue. CDR3 nucleotides: TGTGCCAGTAGGTGGGGACAGGGTAACACTGAAGCTTTCTTT. It translates to CASRWGQGNTEAFF.